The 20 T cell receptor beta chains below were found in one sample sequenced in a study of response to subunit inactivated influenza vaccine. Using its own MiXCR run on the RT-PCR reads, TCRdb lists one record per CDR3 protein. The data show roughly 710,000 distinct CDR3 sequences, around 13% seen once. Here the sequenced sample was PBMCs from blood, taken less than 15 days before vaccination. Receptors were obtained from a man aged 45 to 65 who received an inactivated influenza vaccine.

CDR3 sequence reads: CASSGQRDTQYF. The CDR3 DNA reads TGTGCCAGCAGCGGGCAACGAGATACGCAGTATTTT. V is TRBV7-9 and J is TRBJ2-3; the D is unclear. The V end was cut by 5 bases, the J end by 5 bases, with 8 bases between. Germline values: CDR1 SEHNR, CDR2 FQNEAQ (reference sequence). CDR3 length equals 12 residues.

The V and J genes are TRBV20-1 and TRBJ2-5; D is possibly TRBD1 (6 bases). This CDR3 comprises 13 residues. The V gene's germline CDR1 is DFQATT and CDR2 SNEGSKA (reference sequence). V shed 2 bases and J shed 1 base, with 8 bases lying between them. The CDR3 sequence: CSARQGGQETQYF. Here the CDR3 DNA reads TGCAGTGCTAGACAAGGGGGCCAAGAGACCCAGTACTTC.

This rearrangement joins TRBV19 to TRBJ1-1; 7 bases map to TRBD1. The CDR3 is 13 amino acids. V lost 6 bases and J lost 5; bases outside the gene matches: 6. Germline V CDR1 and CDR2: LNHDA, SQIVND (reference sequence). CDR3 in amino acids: CASSQTGWTEAFF. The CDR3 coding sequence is TGTGCCAGTAGCCAGACAGGGTGGACTGAAGCTTTCTTT.

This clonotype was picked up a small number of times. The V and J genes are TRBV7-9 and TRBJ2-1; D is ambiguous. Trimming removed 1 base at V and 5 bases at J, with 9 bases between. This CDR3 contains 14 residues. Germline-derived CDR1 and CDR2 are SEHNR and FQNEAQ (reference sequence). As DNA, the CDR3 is TGTGCCAGCAGCTTAGACGGCGGTCACAATGAGCAGTTCTTC. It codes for CASSLDGGHNEQFF.

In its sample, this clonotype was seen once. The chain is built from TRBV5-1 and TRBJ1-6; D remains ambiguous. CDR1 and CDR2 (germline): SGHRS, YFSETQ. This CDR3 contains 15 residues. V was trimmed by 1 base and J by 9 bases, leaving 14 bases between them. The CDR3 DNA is TGCGCCAGCAGCTTGCGGCAGGAGGGTAGTTCACCCCTCCACTTT. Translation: CASSLRQEGSSPLHF.

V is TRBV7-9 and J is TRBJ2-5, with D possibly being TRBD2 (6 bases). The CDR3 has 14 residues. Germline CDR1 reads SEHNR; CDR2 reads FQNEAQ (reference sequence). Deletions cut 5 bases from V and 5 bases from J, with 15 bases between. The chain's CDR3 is CASSIRGGRETQYF. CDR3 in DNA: TGTGCCAGCAGCATCCGTGGGGGGAGGGAGACCCAGTACTTC.

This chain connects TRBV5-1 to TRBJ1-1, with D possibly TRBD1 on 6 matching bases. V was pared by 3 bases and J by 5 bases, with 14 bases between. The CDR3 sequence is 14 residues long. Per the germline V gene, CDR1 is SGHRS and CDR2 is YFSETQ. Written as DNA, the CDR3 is TGCGCCAGCAGCTCTCAGGGGCTCGGGACTGAAGCTTTCTTT. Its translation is CASSSQGLGTEAFF.

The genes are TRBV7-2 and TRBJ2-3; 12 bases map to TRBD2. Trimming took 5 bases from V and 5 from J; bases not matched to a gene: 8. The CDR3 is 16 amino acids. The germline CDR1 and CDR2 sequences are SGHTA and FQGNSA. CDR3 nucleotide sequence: TGTGCCAGCAGCCCAGGACTAGCGGGGCGGGGAGATACGCAGTATTTT. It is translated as CASSPGLAGRGDTQYF.

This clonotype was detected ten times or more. CDR3 region: CASSRGGDGNEQFF. The CDR3 bases are TGCGCCAGCAGCCGAGGGGGGGATGGCAATGAGCAGTTCTTC. The V and J genes are TRBV5-1 and TRBJ2-1, with D maybe TRBD2 (7 bases). Germline CDR1 reads SGHRS; CDR2 reads YFSETQ. The CDR3 is 14 amino acids. V shed 4 bases and J shed 6 bases, with 14 bases lying between them.

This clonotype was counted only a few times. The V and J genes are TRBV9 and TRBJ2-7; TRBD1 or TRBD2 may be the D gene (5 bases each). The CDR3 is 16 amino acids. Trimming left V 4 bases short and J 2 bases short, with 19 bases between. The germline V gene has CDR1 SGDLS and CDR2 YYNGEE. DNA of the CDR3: TGTGCCAGCAGCCCTACCGGTGGGGACGGTACCTACGAGCAGTACTTC. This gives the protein CASSPTGGDGTYEQYF.

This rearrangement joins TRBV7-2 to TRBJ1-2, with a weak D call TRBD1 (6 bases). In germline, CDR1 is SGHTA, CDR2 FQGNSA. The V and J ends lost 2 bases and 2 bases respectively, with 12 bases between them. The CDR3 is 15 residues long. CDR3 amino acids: CASSLYYQGNYGYTF. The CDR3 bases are TGTGCCAGCAGCTTATATTATCAGGGGAACTATGGCTACACCTTC.

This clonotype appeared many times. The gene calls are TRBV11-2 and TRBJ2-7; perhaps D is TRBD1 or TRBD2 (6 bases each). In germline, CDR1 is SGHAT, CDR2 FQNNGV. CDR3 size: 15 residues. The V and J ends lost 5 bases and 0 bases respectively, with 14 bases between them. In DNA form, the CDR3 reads TGTGCCAGCAGCCTTTGGGGGGCGAGCTCCTACGAGCAGTACTTC. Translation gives CASSLWGASSYEQYF.

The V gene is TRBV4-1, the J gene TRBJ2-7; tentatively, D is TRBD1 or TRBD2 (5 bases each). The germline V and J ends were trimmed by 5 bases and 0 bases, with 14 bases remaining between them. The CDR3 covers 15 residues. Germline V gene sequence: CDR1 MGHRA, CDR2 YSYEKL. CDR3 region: CASSKGPRSSYEQYF. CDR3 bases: TGCGCCAGCAGCAAGGGACCGAGGAGCTCCTACGAGCAGTACTTC.

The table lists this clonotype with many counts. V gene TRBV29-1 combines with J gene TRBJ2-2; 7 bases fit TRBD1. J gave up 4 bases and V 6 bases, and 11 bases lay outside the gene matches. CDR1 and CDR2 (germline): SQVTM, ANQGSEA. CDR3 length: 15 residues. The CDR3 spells CSVAQTGVATGELFF. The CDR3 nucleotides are TGCAGCGTAGCACAAACAGGGGTCGCCACCGGGGAGCTGTTTTTT.

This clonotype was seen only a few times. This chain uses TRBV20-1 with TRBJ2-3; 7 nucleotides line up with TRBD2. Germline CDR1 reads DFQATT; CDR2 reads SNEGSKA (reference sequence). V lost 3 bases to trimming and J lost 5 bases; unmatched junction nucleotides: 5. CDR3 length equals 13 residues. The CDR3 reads CSASGGGGDTQYF. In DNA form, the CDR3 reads TGCAGTGCTAGTGGGGGGGGTGGAGATACGCAGTATTTT.

The CDR3 protein is CASSQAAQGGADTQYF. In nucleotides, the CDR3 is TGCGCCAGCAGCCAAGCGGCCCAGGGGGGTGCAGATACGCAGTATTTT. The chain recombines TRBV4-1 with TRBJ2-3, with D tentatively TRBD1 (7 bases). Germline V CDR1 and CDR2: MGHRA, YSYEKL. V lost 1 base and J lost 4, with 15 bases in between. The CDR3 covers 16 residues.

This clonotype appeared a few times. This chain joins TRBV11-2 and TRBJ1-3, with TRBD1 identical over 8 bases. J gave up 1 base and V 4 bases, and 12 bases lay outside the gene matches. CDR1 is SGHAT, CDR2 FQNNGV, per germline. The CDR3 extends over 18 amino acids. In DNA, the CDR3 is TGTGCCAGCAGCTCCGGACAGGGATACGTTTGGTCTGGAAACACCATATATTTT. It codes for CASSSGQGYVWSGNTIYF.

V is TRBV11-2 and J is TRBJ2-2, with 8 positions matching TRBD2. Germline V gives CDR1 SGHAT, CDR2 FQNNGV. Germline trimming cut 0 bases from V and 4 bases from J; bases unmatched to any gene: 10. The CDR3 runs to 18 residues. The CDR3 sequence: CASSLDSSGRARTGELFF. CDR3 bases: TGTGCCAGCAGCTTAGATTCCAGCGGGAGAGCGCGCACCGGGGAGCTGTTTTTT.

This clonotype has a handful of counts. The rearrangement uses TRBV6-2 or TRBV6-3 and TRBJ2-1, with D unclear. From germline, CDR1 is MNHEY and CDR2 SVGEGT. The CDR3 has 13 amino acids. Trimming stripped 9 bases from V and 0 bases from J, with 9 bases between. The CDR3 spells CASKEASYNEQFF. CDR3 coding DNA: TGTGCCAGTAAGGAAGCCTCCTACAATGAGCAGTTCTTC.

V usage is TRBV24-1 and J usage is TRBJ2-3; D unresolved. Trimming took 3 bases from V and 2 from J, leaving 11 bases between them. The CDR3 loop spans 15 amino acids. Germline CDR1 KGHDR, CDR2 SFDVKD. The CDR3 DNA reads TGTGCCACCAGTGATGCGCCAGGAACCACAGATACGCAGTATTTT. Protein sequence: CATSDAPGTTDTQYF.